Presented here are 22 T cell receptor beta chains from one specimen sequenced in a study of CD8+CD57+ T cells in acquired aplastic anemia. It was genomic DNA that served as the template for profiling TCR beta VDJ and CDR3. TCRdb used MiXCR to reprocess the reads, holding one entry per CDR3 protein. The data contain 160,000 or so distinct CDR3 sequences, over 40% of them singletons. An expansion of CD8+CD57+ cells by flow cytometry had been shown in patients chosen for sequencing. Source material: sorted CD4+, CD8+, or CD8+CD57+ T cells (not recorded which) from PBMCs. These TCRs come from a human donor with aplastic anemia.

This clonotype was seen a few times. In nucleotides, the CDR3 is TGTGCCAGCAGTGCCCTAGCGGGAGGGCGCAATGAGCAGTTCTTC. Amino acid sequence: CASSALAGGRNEQFF. J is TRBJ2-1 and V is TRBV2; 12 bases agree with TRBD2. The CDR3 has 15 amino acids. Germline loops: CDR1 SNHLY, CDR2 FYNNEI. J lost 6 bases, V lost 4 bases, and 4 bases had no gene match.

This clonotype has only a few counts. CDR3 bases: TGTGCCAGCAGCGGGGGGGGCGGCGGTAGCTCCTACAATGAGCAGTTCTTC. Its protein product is CASSGGGGGSSYNEQFF. This chain connects TRBV4-2 to TRBJ2-1; the D gene is possibly TRBD2 (7 bases). Trimming shortened V by 5 bases and J by 0 bases, and 17 bases separated the two germline ends. The CDR3 spans 17 residues. CDR1 LGHNA and CDR2 YNFKEQ come from the germline V gene.

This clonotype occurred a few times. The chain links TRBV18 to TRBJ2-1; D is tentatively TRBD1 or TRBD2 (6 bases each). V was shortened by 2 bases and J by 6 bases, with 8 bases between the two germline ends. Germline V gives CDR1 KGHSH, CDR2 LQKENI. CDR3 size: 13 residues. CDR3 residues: CASSPGGGNEQFF. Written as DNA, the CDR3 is TGTGCCAGCTCACCAGGAGGGGGCAATGAGCAGTTCTTC.

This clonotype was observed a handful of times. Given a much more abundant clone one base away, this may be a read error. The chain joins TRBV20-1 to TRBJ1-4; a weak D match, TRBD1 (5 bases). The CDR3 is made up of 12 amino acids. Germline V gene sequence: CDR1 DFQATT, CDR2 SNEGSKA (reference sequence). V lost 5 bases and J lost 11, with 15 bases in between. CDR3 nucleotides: TGCAGTGCTTTTTCCCGGGACCCCAAACTGTTTTTT. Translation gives CSAFSRDPKLFF.

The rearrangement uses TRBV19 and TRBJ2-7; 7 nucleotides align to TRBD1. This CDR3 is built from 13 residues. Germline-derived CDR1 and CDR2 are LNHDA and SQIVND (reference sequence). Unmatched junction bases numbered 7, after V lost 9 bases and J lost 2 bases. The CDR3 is CASRAGTAYEQYF. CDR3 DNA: TGTGCCAGCAGAGCCGGGACAGCCTACGAGCAGTACTTC.

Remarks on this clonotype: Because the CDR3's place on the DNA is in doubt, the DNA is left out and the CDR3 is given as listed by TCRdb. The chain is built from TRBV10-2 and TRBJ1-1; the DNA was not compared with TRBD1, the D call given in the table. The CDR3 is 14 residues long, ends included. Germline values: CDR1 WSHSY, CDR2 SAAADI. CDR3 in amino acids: CAISESEFGTGALF.

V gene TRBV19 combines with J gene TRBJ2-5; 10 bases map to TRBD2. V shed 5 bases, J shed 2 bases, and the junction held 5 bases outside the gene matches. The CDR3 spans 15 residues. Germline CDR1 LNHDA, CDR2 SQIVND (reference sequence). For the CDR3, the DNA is TGTGCCAGTAGTGATAGCGGGAGGATTCAAGAGACCCAGTACTTC. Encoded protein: CASSDSGRIQETQYF. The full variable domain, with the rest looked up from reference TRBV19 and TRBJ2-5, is DGGITQSPKYLFRKEGQNVTLSCEQNLNHDAMYWYRQDPGQGLRLIYYSQIVNDFQKGDIAEGYSVSREKKESFPLTVTSAQKNPTAFYLCASSDSGRIQETQYFGPGTRLLVL.

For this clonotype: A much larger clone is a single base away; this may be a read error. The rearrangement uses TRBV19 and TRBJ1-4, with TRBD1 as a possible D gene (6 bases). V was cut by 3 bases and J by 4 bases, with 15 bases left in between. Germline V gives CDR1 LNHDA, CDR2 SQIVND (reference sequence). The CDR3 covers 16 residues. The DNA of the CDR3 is TGTGCCAGTAGTATTGGGCTGGGACAATTTAATGAAAAACTGTTTTTT. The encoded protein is CASSIGLGQFNEKLFF.

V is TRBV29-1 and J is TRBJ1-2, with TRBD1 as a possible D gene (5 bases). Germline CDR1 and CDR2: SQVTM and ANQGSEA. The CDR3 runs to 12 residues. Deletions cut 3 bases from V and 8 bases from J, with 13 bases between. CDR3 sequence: CSVDKGIRGYTF. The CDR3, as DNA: TGCAGCGTTGATAAGGGGATTCGGGGCTACACCTTC. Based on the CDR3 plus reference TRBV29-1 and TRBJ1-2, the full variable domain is SAVISQKPSRDICQRGTSLTIQCQVDSQVTMMFWYRQQPGQSLTLIATANQGSEATYESGFVIDKFPISRPNLTFSTLTVSNMSPEDSSIYLCSVDKGIRGYTFGSGTRLTVV.

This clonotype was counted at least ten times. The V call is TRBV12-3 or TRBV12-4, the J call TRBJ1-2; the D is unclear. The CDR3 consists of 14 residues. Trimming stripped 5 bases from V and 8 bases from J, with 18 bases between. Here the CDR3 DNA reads TGTGCCAGCAGTCCGCCGGATCTAAAAGGGGGCTACACCTTC. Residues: CASSPPDLKGGYTF.

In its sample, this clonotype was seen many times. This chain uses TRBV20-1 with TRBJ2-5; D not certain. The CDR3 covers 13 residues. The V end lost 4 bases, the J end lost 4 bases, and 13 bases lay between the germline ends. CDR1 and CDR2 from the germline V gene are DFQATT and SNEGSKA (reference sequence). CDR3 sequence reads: CSANGPLGETQYF. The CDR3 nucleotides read TGCAGTGCTAACGGCCCCCTGGGAGAGACCCAGTACTTC.

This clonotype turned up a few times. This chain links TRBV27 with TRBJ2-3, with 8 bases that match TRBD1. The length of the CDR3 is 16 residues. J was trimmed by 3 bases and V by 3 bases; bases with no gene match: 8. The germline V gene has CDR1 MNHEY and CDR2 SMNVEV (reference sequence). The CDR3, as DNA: TGTGCCAGCAGTTTCGCGCGGACAGGGAGAACAGATACGCAGTATTTT. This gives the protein CASSFARTGRTDTQYF.

CDR3 nucleotides: TGCAGTGCTTTAGGACAGCTCAATCAGCCCCAGCATTTT. It translates to CSALGQLNQPQHF. The chain has TRBV20-1 and TRBJ1-5, with a possible D match to TRBD1 (6 bases). From germline, CDR1 is DFQATT and CDR2 SNEGSKA (reference sequence). The CDR3 has 13 amino acids. The V end was cut by 5 bases, the J end by 3 bases, with 11 bases between.

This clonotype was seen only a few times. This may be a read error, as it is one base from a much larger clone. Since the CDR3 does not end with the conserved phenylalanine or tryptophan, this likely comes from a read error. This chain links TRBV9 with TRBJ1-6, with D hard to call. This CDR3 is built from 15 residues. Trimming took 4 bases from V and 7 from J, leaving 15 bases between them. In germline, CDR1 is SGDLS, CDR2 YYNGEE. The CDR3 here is CASSSEGLMNSPLHL. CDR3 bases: TGTGCCAGCAGCAGTGAAGGATTAATGAATTCACCCCTCCACCTT.

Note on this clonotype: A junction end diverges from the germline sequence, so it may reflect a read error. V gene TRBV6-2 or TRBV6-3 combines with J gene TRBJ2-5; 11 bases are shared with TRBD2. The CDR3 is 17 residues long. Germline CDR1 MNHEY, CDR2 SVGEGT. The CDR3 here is CASNYTSGSRGRETQYF. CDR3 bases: TGTGCCAGCAATTACACTAGCGGGAGCCGGGGGCGAGAGACCCAGTACTTC.

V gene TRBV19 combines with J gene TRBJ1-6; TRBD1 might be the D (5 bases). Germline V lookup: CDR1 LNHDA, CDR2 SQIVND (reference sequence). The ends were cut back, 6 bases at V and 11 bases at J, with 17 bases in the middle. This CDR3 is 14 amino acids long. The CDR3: CASSVGGVWTPLHF. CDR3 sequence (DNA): TGTGCCAGTAGCGTGGGGGGGGTCTGGACACCCCTCCACTTT.

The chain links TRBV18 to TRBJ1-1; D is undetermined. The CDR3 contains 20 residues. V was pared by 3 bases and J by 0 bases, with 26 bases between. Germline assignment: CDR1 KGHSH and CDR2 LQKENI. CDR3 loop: CASSPTNMASGKLMNTEAFF. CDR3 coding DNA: TGTGCCAGCTCACCTACCAACATGGCGTCGGGCAAATTAATGAACACTGAAGCTTTCTTT.

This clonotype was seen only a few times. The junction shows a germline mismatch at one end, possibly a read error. The CDR3 DNA follows: TGCGCTAGCAGCCTAGGGGGGGGGCAAGGTAATGAGCAGTTCTTC. This sequence encodes CASSLGGGQGNEQFF. The chain joins TRBV4-3 to TRBJ2-1; D perhaps matches TRBD2 (7 bases). This CDR3 is 15 amino acids long. Germline V gene data show CDR1 as LGHNA and CDR2 as YSLEER.

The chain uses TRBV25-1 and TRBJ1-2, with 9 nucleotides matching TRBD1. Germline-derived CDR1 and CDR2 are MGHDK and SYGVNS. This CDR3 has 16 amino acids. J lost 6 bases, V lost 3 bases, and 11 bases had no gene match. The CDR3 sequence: CASSDPGQGALHGYTF. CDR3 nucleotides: TGTGCCAGCAGTGATCCGGGACAGGGAGCGCTACATGGCTACACCTTC.

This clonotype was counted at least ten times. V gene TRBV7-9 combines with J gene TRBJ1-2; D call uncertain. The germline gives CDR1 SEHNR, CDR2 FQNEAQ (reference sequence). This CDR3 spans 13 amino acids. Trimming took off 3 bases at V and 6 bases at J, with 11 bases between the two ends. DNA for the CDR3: TGTGCCAGCAGCTTTGAAGAGGGTCATGGCTACACCTTC. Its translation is CASSFEEGHGYTF.

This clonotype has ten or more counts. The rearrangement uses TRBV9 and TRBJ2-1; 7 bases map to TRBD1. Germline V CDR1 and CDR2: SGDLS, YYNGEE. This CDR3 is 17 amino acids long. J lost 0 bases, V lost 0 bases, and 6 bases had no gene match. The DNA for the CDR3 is TGTGCCAGCAGCGTAGCAATGAGGGGGCCCTCCTACAATGAGCAGTTCTTC. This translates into CASSVAMRGPSYNEQFF.

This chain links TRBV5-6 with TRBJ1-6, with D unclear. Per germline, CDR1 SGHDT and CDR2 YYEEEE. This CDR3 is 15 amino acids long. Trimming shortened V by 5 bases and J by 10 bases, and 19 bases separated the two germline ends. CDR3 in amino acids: CASSTPMGGRSPLHF. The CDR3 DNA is TGTGCCAGCAGTACCCCAATGGGCGGACGATCACCCCTCCACTTT.